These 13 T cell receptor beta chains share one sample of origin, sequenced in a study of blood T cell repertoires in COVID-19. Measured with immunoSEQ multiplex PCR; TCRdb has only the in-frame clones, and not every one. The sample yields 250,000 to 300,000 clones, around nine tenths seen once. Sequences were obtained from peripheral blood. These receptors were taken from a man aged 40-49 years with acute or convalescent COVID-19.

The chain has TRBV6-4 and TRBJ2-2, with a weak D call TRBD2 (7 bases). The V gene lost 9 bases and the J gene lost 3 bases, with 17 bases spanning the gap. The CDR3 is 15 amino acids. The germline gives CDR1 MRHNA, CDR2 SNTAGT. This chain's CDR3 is CASRDPGGYTGELFF. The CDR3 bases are TGTGCCAGTCGTGACCCGGGGGGCTACACCGGGGAGCTGTTTTTT.

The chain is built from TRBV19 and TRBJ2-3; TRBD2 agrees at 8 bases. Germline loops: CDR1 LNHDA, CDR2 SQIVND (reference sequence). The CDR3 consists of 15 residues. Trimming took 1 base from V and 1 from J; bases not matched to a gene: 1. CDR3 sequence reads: CASSIAAGGTDTQYF. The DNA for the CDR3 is TGTGCCAGTAGTATAGCAGCGGGGGGCACAGATACGCAGTATTTT. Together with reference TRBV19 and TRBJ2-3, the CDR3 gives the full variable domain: DGGITQSPKYLFRKEGQNVTLSCEQNLNHDAMYWYRQDPGQGLRLIYYSQIVNDFQKGDIAEGYSVSREKKESFPLTVTSAQKNPTAFYLCASSIAAGGTDTQYFGPGTRLTVL.

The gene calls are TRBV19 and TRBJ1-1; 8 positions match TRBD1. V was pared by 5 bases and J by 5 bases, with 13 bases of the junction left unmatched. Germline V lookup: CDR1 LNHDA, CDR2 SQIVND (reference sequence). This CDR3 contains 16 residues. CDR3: CASSLGRTGYRTEAFF. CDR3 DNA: TGTGCCAGTAGTTTGGGGAGGACAGGGTATCGGACTGAAGCTTTCTTT. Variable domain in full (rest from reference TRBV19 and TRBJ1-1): DGGITQSPKYLFRKEGQNVTLSCEQNLNHDAMYWYRQDPGQGLRLIYYSQIVNDFQKGDIAEGYSVSREKKESFPLTVTSAQKNPTAFYLCASSLGRTGYRTEAFFGQGTRLTVV.

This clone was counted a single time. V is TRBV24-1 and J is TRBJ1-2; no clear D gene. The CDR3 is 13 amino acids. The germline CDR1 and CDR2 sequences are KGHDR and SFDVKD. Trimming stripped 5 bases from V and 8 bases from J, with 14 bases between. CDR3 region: CATSGWAYEGYTF. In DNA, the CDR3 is TGTGCCACCAGTGGGTGGGCCTATGAAGGCTACACCTTC.

The CDR3 region has the DNA TGCGCCAGCAGTGAGTACCCTCAGGGGCCCGATGAGCAGTTCTTC. Protein product: CASSEYPQGPDEQFF. The rearrangement links TRBV10-1 to TRBJ2-1; TRBD1 is a possible D gene (6 bases). V gave up 1 base and J gave up 8 bases, with 15 bases separating them. This CDR3 has 15 residues. The V gene's germline CDR1 is WNHNN and CDR2 SYGVQD (reference sequence).

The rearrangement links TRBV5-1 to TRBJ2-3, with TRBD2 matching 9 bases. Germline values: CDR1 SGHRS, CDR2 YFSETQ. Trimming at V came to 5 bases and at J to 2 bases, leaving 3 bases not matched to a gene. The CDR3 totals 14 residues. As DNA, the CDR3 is TGCGCCAGCAGAAGCGGGGGGACCACAGATACGCAGTATTTT. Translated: CASRSGGTTDTQYF. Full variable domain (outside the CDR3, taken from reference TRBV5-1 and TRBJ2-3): KAGVTQTPRYLIKTRGQQVTLSCSPISGHRSVSWYQQTPGQGLQFLFEYFSETQRNKGNFPGRFSGRQFSNSRSEMNVSTLELGDSALYLCASRSGGTTDTQYFGPGTRLTVL.

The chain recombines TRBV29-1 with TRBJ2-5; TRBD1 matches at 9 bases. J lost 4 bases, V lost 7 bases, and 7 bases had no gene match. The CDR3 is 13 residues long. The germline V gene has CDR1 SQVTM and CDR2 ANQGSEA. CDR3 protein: CSGRQGGLETQYF. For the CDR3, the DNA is TGCAGCGGAAGACAGGGGGGTCTAGAGACCCAGTACTTC.

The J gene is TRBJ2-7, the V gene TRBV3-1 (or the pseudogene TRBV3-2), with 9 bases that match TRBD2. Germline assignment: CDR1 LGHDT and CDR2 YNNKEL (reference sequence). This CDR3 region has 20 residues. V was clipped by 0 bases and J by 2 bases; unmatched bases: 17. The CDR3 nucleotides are TGTGCCAGCAGCCAAGAGCAGGGGCTAGCGGGGCAGACCTGGACCTACGAGCAGTACTTC. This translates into CASSQEQGLAGQTWTYEQYF.

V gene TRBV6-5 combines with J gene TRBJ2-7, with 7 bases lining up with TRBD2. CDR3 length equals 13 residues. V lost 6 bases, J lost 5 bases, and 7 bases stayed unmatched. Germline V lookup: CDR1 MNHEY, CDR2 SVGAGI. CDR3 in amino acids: CASRRGRGNEQYF. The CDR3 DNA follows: TGTGCCAGCAGACGAGGGAGGGGCAACGAGCAGTACTTC.

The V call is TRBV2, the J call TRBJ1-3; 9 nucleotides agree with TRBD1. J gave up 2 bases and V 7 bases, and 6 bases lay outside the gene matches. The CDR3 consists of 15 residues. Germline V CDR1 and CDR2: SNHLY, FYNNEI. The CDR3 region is CASIKQGAPGNTIYF. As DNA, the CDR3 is TGTGCCAGCATCAAACAGGGGGCACCTGGAAACACCATATATTTT.

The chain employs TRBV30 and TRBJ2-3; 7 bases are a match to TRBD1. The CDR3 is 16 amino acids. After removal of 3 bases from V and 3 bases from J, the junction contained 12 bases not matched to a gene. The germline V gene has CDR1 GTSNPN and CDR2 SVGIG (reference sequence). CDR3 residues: CAWSPGTEFWTDTQYF. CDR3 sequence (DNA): TGTGCCTGGAGCCCTGGGACAGAATTTTGGACAGATACGCAGTATTTT.

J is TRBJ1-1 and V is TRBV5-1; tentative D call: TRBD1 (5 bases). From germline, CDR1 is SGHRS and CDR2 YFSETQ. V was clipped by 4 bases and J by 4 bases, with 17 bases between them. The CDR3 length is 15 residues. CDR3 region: CASSPGHLVATEAFF. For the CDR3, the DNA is TGCGCCAGCAGCCCCGGACACCTTGTTGCCACTGAAGCTTTCTTT.

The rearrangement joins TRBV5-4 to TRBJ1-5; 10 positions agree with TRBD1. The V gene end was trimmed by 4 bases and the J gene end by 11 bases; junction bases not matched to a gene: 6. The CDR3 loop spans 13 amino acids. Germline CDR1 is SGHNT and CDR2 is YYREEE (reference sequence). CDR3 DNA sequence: TGTGCCAGCAGCCCGGGACAGGGGCTGTCCCAGCATTTT. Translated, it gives CASSPGQGLSQHF. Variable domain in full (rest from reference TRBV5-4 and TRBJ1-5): ETGVTQSPTHLIKTRGQQVTLRCSSQSGHNTVSWYQQALGQGPQFIFQYYREEENGRGNFPPRFSGLQFPNYSSELNVNALELDDSALYLCASSPGQGLSQHFGDGTRLSIL.